Each of the 18 T cell receptor beta chains below was sequenced from the same sample in a study of blood T cell repertoires in COVID-19. Method: immunoSEQ multiplex PCR; TCRdb's copy keeps in-frame clones and lacks some. The data show some 140,000 clones, around 85% seen once. Sequencing input: peripheral blood. The receptor set was obtained from a man in his sixties with COVID-19, enrolled during active disease.

This chain links TRBV18 with TRBJ1-4; D remains unclear. Germline V CDR1 and CDR2: KGHSH, LQKENI. The V and J ends lost 2 bases and 8 bases respectively, with 12 bases between them. The CDR3 length is 14 residues. CDR3 sequence reads: CASSPRERREKLFF. CDR3 coding DNA: TGTGCCAGCTCACCAAGGGAGCGGCGAGAAAAACTGTTTTTT. Combining the CDR3 with reference TRBV18 and TRBJ1-4 gives the whole variable domain NAGVMQNPRHLVRRRGQEARLRCSPMKGHSHVYWYRQLPEEGLKFMVYLQKENIIDESGMPKERFSAEFPKEGPSILRIQQVVRGDSAAYFCASSPRERREKLFFGSGTQLSVL.

The chain is built from TRBV13 and TRBJ2-5; D call uncertain. V lost 5 bases to trimming and J lost 0 bases, with 4 bases between them. Per the germline V gene, CDR1 is PRHDT and CDR2 is FYEKMQ (reference sequence). The CDR3 totals 12 residues. DNA for the CDR3: TGTGCCAGCAGCAGAGACCAAGAGACCCAGTACTTC. Its translation is CASSRDQETQYF.

J is TRBJ2-7 and V is TRBV10-2; 7 bases align to TRBD1. V lost 0 bases, J lost 3 bases, and 5 bases stayed unmatched. Germline V CDR1 and CDR2: WSHSY, SAAADI. This CDR3 is built from 15 residues. CDR3 region: CASSESDRVGYEQYF. For the CDR3, the DNA is TGCGCCAGCAGTGAGTCTGACAGGGTCGGCTACGAGCAGTACTTC.

V is TRBV15 and J is TRBJ1-3; no clear D gene. The CDR3 loop spans 12 amino acids. Germline loops: CDR1 LNHNV, CDR2 YYDKDF (reference sequence). V dropped 6 bases and J dropped 7 bases, with 10 bases sitting between them. The CDR3 bases are TGTGCCACCAGTAGGAGGTCCAACACCATATATTTT. Its translation: CATSRRSNTIYF.

This chain connects TRBV27 to TRBJ1-5; a weak D match, TRBD1 (6 bases). This CDR3 has 15 residues. Germline lookup yields CDR1 MNHEY and CDR2 SMNVEV (reference sequence). Between the trimmed V and J ends, which lost 6 bases and 0 bases, there was a span of 12 bases. The CDR3 loop reads CASRGQGPSNQPQHF. In DNA, the CDR3 is TGTGCCAGCAGGGGACAAGGACCTAGCAATCAGCCCCAGCATTTT.

The rearrangement links TRBV18 to TRBJ1-4; 10 bases align to TRBD1. With V trimmed by 3 bases and J by 7 bases, 2 bases remained unmatched. Germline values: CDR1 KGHSH, CDR2 LQKENI. The CDR3 is 14 residues long. CDR3 protein: CASSPGQGSEKLFF. The CDR3 nucleotides read TGTGCCAGCTCACCGGGACAGGGGTCTGAAAAACTGTTTTTT.

CDR3 nucleotides: TGTGCCAGCAGCCGGGTGGACGGGAACTACGAGCAGTACTTC. The encoded protein is CASSRVDGNYEQYF. The chain uses TRBV7-9 and TRBJ2-7; perhaps TRBD2 as D (5 bases). Trimming pared 5 bases from V and 3 bases from J, leaving 14 bases between. Germline lookup yields CDR1 SEHNR and CDR2 FQNEAQ (reference sequence). The CDR3 loop spans 14 amino acids.

J is TRBJ2-1 and V is TRBV14, with a tentative D call TRBD2 (6 bases). Trimming took 6 bases from V and 9 from J, leaving 21 bases between them. CDR1 SGHDN and CDR2 FVKESK come from the germline V gene. This CDR3 is built from 15 residues. For the CDR3, the DNA is TGTGCCAGCAGTTCAAAATCGACTAGGTTGACTGAGCAGTTCTTC. The encoded protein is CASSSKSTRLTEQFF.

J is TRBJ1-2 and V is TRBV7-2; 9 positions match TRBD1. The CDR3 consists of 16 residues. V lost 0 bases and J lost 4; bases outside the gene matches: 6. Germline V gives CDR1 SGHTA, CDR2 FQGNSA. CDR3 DNA: TGTGCCAGCAGCTTAGCTACCGGGACAGGGACCTATGGCTACACCTTC. This sequence encodes CASSLATGTGTYGYTF.

The chain is built from TRBV6-2 or TRBV6-3 and TRBJ2-4; 7 nucleotides match TRBD1. J was trimmed by 1 base and V by 6 bases; bases with no gene match: 6. The CDR3 extends over 15 amino acids. CDR1 MNHEY and CDR2 SVGEGT come from the germline V gene. Here the CDR3 reads CASSHRGLAKNIQYF. For the CDR3, the DNA is TGTGCCAGCAGCCACAGGGGCCTTGCCAAAAACATTCAGTACTTC.

The chain couples TRBV11-3 to TRBJ2-1; no clear D. This CDR3 has 16 residues. CDR1 is SGHNT, CDR2 YENEEA, per germline. The V and J ends lost 1 base and 2 bases respectively, with 12 bases between them. CDR3 sequence: CASSLGVGPPYNEQFF. The CDR3 DNA reads TGTGCCAGCAGCTTAGGAGTGGGCCCCCCCTACAATGAGCAGTTCTTC.

The chain has TRBV10-1 and TRBJ1-4; 9 positions match TRBD1. The J segment lost 8 bases and the V segment lost 4 bases, leaving 20 bases of the junction unmatched. The CDR3 is made up of 19 amino acids. Germline V lookup: CDR1 WNHNN, CDR2 SYGVQD (reference sequence). The CDR3 is CASSGEQGARTEGYEKLFF. In DNA form, the CDR3 reads TGCGCCAGCAGTGGTGAACAGGGGGCTAGAACCGAAGGTTACGAAAAACTGTTTTTT.

This chain uses TRBV19 with TRBJ2-3; the match to TRBD1 covers 9 bases. The junction had 9 bases not matched to a gene; V was cut back by 6 bases and J by 5 bases. Germline V lookup: CDR1 LNHDA, CDR2 SQIVND (reference sequence). The CDR3 has 15 amino acids. CDR3: CASSPRTGAGDTQYF. CDR3 DNA: TGTGCCAGTAGCCCTAGGACAGGGGCAGGAGATACGCAGTATTTT.

The J gene is TRBJ2-1, the V gene TRBV7-2; the D gene is possibly TRBD2 (6 bases). The CDR3 is made up of 15 amino acids. V was clipped by 1 base and J by 6 bases, with 13 bases between them. Germline V CDR1 and CDR2: SGHTA, FQGNSA. CDR3 in amino acids: CASSLGYLGGNEQFF. The CDR3 bases are TGTGCCAGCAGCTTAGGCTATCTGGGAGGCAATGAGCAGTTCTTC.

The chain carries TRBV18 and TRBJ1-1; D unclear. The CDR3 loop spans 13 amino acids. The ends were cut back, 3 bases at V and 1 base at J, with 6 bases in the middle. Germline values: CDR1 KGHSH, CDR2 LQKENI. In DNA, the CDR3 is TGTGCCAGCTCACCGCCTAAGAACACTGAAGCTTTCTTT. It yields the protein CASSPPKNTEAFF.

CDR3 sequence (DNA): TGTGCCAGCAGCCCTGGACAGGGGGTGGATTTTAAGGCCAAAAACATTCAGTACTTC. This gives the protein CASSPGQGVDFKAKNIQYF. V usage is TRBV6-2 or TRBV6-3 and J usage is TRBJ2-4; 10 bases match TRBD1. Germline CDR1 is MNHEY and CDR2 is SVGEGT. The CDR3 extends over 19 amino acids. Unmatched junction bases numbered 15, after V lost 6 bases and J lost 1 base.

This chain joins TRBV14 and TRBJ1-6; tentative D call: TRBD1 (6 bases). Germline assignment: CDR1 SGHDN and CDR2 FVKESK. CDR3 length equals 14 residues. The germline V and J ends were trimmed by 0 bases and 10 bases, with 10 bases remaining between them. CDR3 in DNA: TGTGCCAGCAGCCAAGATCACAGGGAGTCACCCCTCCACTTT. Its translation: CASSQDHRESPLHF.

The rearrangement uses TRBV6-1 and TRBJ1-6; D gene ambiguous. This CDR3 comprises 14 residues. The germline V gene has CDR1 MNHNS and CDR2 SASEGT. The V gene lost 3 bases and the J gene lost 7 bases, with 10 bases spanning the gap. CDR3 protein: CASSERHPNSPLHF. In nucleotides, the CDR3 is TGTGCCAGCAGTGAGAGACACCCCAATTCACCCCTCCACTTT.